This TCR beta chain was found in a study of cytotoxic CD8 clonotypes in ibrutinib-treated CLL. Study summary: Response samples followed a median 12 months of treatment, range 6 to 36. A mean of around 250,000 productive templates and approximately 85,000 productive rearrangements was obtained per sample. Points from the study as a whole: Stable or contracted on treatment, public clonotypes were also uncommon. Timing of sampling differed between sustained-remission and progressing patients.

A note on this clone: Its target is unknown.

Trimming shortened V by 0 bases and J by 6 bases, and 7 bases separated the two germline ends. The CDR3 covers 13 residues. Germline V gives CDR1 SGHNT, CDR2 YYREEE (reference sequence). Clones were read by immunoSEQ multiplex PCR, and TCRdb kept only the in-frame ones, dropping some. This repertoire shows 45,000 to 55,000 clones, roughly 50% found once; its top ten account for about 33%. The source was PBMCs, collected after 12 months of ibrutinib treatment. The rearrangement joins TRBV5-4 to TRBJ1-5, with D maybe TRBD1 (6 bases). This sequence originates from a human donor with chronic lymphocytic leukemia. CDR3 DNA: TGTGCCAGCAGCTTGGACAGGGTTCAGCCCCAGCATTTT. Its translation is CASSLDRVQPQHF. The complete variable domain, with remaining parts taken from reference TRBV5-4 and TRBJ1-5, reads ETGVTQSPTHLIKTRGQQVTLRCSSQSGHNTVSWYQQALGQGPQFIFQYYREEENGRGNFPPRFSGLQFPNYSSELNVNALELDDSALYLCASSLDRVQPQHFGDGTRLSIL.